This T cell receptor beta chain is from a study of CD8 T cells in ankylosing spondylitis. Study-wide findings and caveats: Previously reported in reactive arthritis synovial fluid and blood were some of the motif variants. The clones that were linked to disease were reported to be significantly enriched in matched synovial fluid samples from ankylosing spondylitis patients.

A word on this clonotype: As yet, its antigen is unknown.

V gave up 5 bases and J gave up 3 bases, with 17 bases separating them. Germline V gives CDR1 DFQATT, CDR2 SNEGSKA (reference sequence). The CDR3 is made up of 15 amino acids. TCRdb re-analysed the 5' RACE reads in MiXCR, keeping a single row per CDR3 protein. The sample yields some 150,000 distinct CDR3 sequences, about 42% seen once. V is TRBV20-1 and J is TRBJ2-1, with TRBD1 as a possible D gene (5 bases). The clonotype originates from a male donor with ankylosing spondylitis. Sample: synovial fluid, either unsorted or a sorted T cell fraction (not recorded which). DNA for the CDR3: TGCAGTGCTGGGGCCCCAGGTCGGGTCTACAATGAGCAGTTCTTC. Its translation: CSAGAPGRVYNEQFF.